Below, 14 T cell receptor beta chains from the same sample are listed, as sequenced in a study of cytomegalovirus exposure and HLA in healthy donors. PCR used 60 Vbeta primers and 13 Jbeta primers. Sequenced by immunoSEQ multiplex PCR; TCRdb stores in-frame clones only, minus some. The table includes 170,000 or so clones, less than 85% detected once. The material sequenced was PBMCs. These receptors were obtained from a man aged 40-50 years in good health and CMV-seronegative.

The sample holds one count of this clone. The chain uses TRBV6-1 and TRBJ1-1; TRBD1 matches at 7 bases. V gave up 8 bases and J gave up 0 bases; unmatched junction bases: 3. CDR1 is MNHNS, CDR2 SASEGT, per germline. The length of the CDR3 is 13 residues. The CDR3 bases are TGTGCCAGCTCCGGACAGGTGAACACTGAAGCTTTCTTT. This sequence encodes CASSGQVNTEAFF.

The V and J genes are TRBV5-6 and TRBJ2-5, with D possibly TRBD2 on 6 matching bases. With 2 bases removed from V and 5 bases from J, the gap between germline ends came to 19 bases. The germline CDR1 and CDR2 sequences are SGHDT and YYEEEE. This CDR3 region has 16 residues. The CDR3 DNA reads TGTGCCAGCAGCTTAGGGACTGGGTGGGGTGGGGAGACCCAGTACTTC. It encodes CASSLGTGWGGETQYF.

This rearrangement joins TRBV5-1 to TRBJ1-6, with D maybe TRBD1 (6 bases). Trimming stripped 1 base from V and 11 bases from J, with 16 bases between. The length of the CDR3 is 15 residues. Germline loops: CDR1 SGHRS, CDR2 YFSETQ. The CDR3 coding sequence is TGCGCCAGCAGCTTGTTTCTGGGGGGGGCGGCACCCCTCCACTTT. Amino acid sequence: CASSLFLGGAAPLHF. The full variable domain, with the rest looked up from reference TRBV5-1 and TRBJ1-6, is KAGVTQTPRYLIKTRGQQVTLSCSPISGHRSVSWYQQTPGQGLQFLFEYFSETQRNKGNFPGRFSGRQFSNSRSEMNVSTLELGDSALYLCASSLFLGGAAPLHFGNGTRLTVT.

This clone has just one count. This CDR3 is CASSHPSRFEQYF. The CDR3 region has the DNA TGCGCCAGCAGCCATCCCTCCCGTTTCGAGCAGTACTTC. The gene calls are TRBV4-1 and TRBJ2-7, with D unresolved. Germline CDR1 and CDR2: MGHRA and YSYEKL. The CDR3 spans 13 residues. V lost 3 bases, J lost 6 bases, and 12 bases lay in between.

This chain links TRBV27 with TRBJ2-1; tentatively, D is TRBD2 (5 bases). The CDR3 extends over 15 amino acids. CDR1 and CDR2 (germline): MNHEY, SMNVEV (reference sequence). Trimming left V 6 bases short and J 1 base short, with 13 bases between. CDR3 nucleotides: TGTGCCAGCAGGGCCGGGATAGCTTCCTACAATGAGCAGTTCTTC. It yields the protein CASRAGIASYNEQFF.

This sequence joins TRBV7-9 and TRBJ1-2, with unresolved D. CDR3 length: 12 residues. V was cut by 5 bases and J by 8 bases, with 12 bases left in between. Germline assignment: CDR1 SEHNR and CDR2 FQNEAQ (reference sequence). In DNA form, the CDR3 reads TGTGCCAGCAGCCGGTCATCGGGGGGCTACACCTTC. This translates into CASSRSSGGYTF. Filled out from reference TRBV7-9 and TRBJ1-2, the complete variable domain reads DTGVSQNPRHKITKRGQNVTFRCDPISEHNRLYWYRQTLGQGPEFLTYFQNEAQLEKSRLLSDRFSAERPKGSFSTLEIQRTEQGDSAMYLCASSRSSGGYTFGSGTRLTVV.

The chain employs TRBV18 and TRBJ1-5; D unresolved. The CDR3 length is 15 residues. The germline V gene has CDR1 KGHSH and CDR2 LQKENI. V lost 3 bases, J lost 7 bases, and 16 bases lay in between. The CDR3 sequence is CASSPEIGSGQPQHF. The CDR3 coding sequence is TGTGCCAGCTCACCCGAGATAGGTTCCGGGCAGCCCCAGCATTTT.

In this sample, this clone turned up a few times. The chain links TRBV10-1 to TRBJ2-1, with a weak D call TRBD2 (6 bases). Trimming took 5 bases from V and 6 from J, leaving 14 bases between them. CDR1 is WNHNN and CDR2 is SYGVQD in the germline V gene (reference sequence). This CDR3 contains 14 residues. The CDR3 region is CASSRDSRGNEQFF. Written as DNA, the CDR3 is TGCGCCAGCAGTCGGGACTCCCGGGGCAATGAGCAGTTCTTC.

The chain employs TRBV10-3 and TRBJ1-3; D is unresolved. The CDR3 loop spans 14 amino acids. V was trimmed by 5 bases and J by 0 bases, leaving 8 bases between them. Germline V gives CDR1 ENHRY, CDR2 SYGVKD. The CDR3 is CAISTESSGNTIYF. CDR3 in DNA: TGTGCCATCAGTACTGAGAGCTCTGGAAACACCATATATTTT.

The genes are TRBV5-6 and TRBJ2-3; 8 positions match TRBD1. Germline CDR1 and CDR2: SGHDT and YYEEEE. The trim removed 4 bases at V and 4 bases at J, leaving 17 bases unmatched. The CDR3 covers 18 residues. CDR3 in amino acids: CASSRNLRDRYTPDTQYF. CDR3 in DNA: TGTGCCAGCAGCCGCAACCTCCGGGACAGGTATACCCCAGATACGCAGTATTTT.

Concerning this clone itself: The sample carries other DNA sequences with the same CDR3. CDR3 amino acids: CASSIGRDYEQYF. Here the CDR3 DNA reads TGTGCCAGTAGTATAGGCCGGGACTACGAGCAGTACTTC. The chain is built from TRBV19 and TRBJ2-7, with D possibly being TRBD2 (5 bases). Germline CDR1 and CDR2: LNHDA and SQIVND (reference sequence). Trimming took off 1 base at V and 3 bases at J, with 7 bases between the two ends. The CDR3 consists of 13 residues. The full variable domain, with the rest looked up from reference TRBV19 and TRBJ2-7, is DGGITQSPKYLFRKEGQNVTLSCEQNLNHDAMYWYRQDPGQGLRLIYYSQIVNDFQKGDIAEGYSVSREKKESFPLTVTSAQKNPTAFYLCASSIGRDYEQYFGPGTRLTVT.

This chain uses TRBV5-1 with TRBJ2-7; D possibly corresponds to TRBD2 (5 bases). From germline, CDR1 is SGHRS and CDR2 YFSETQ. The CDR3 runs 12 residues. V lost 4 bases and J 6 bases, leaving 11 bases between the germline ends. In DNA, the CDR3 is TGCGCCAGCAGCCCCCCGGGAAGCGAGCAGTACTTC. This codes for CASSPPGSEQYF.

Remarks on this clone: This sample includes further DNA sequences coding for the same CDR3. This sequence joins TRBV7-9 and TRBJ2-3; D perhaps matches TRBD2 (5 bases). Germline values: CDR1 SEHNR, CDR2 FQNEAQ (reference sequence). Trimming took 3 bases from V and 1 from J, leaving 14 bases between them. The CDR3 loop spans 16 amino acids. The CDR3 DNA reads TGTGCCAGCAGCTTCAGACTACCCGGTGGCACAGATACGCAGTATTTT. Amino acids: CASSFRLPGGTDTQYF.

The J gene is TRBJ1-6, the V gene TRBV4-2, with unresolved D. The germline V gene encodes CDR1 LGHNA and CDR2 YNFKEQ. The CDR3 consists of 16 residues. Trimming cost V 0 bases and J 0 bases, with 6 bases left between them. DNA of the CDR3: TGTGCCAGCAGCCAAGAGCGGAGCTCCTATAATTCACCCCTCCACTTT. Translated: CASSQERSSYNSPLHF.